These T cell receptor beta chains were read from a single sample in a study of CD4 T cells in relation to SARS-CoV-2 and coronaviruses. Data came from immunoSEQ multiplex PCR; TCRdb stores just in-frame clones and leaves some out. Here the sample spans roughly 71,000 clones, approximately 87% being singletons. Sequencing input: memory CD4+ T cells from PBMCs. The receptors were sampled from a human donor in good health. Both conserved end residues are part of each CDR3. The D gene is left open where the match is weak. Some rows mark clone size as missing; the rest say once, few, many or name a class of expanded clone.

J: TRBJ1-4
size: -
V: TRBV25-1
D: TRBD1
CDR3: CASQDPGQAGEKLFF
DNA: TGTGCCAGCCAAGACCCGGGACAGGCCGGGGAAAAACTGTTTTTT

J: TRBJ1-5
size: -
V: TRBV6-4
D: -
CDR3: CASSDSREFNQPQHF
DNA: TGTGCCAGCAGTGACTCGCGAGAGTTCAATCAGCCCCAGCATTTT

J: TRBJ1-6
size: -
V: TRBV7-9
D: -
CDR3: CASSETGPVASPLHF
DNA: TGTGCCAGCAGCGAAACCGGGCCAGTAGCTTCACCCCTCCACTTT

J: TRBJ1-2
size: -
V: TRBV5-1
D: -
CDR3: CASSQSGHFPGYTF
DNA: TGCGCCAGCAGCCAGTCCGGCCACTTCCCTGGCTACACCTTC

J: TRBJ1-2
size: -
V: TRBV11-2
D: -
CDR3: CASSLVGARGYTF
DNA: TGTGCCAGCAGCTTAGTGGGGGCGCGTGGCTACACCTTC

J: TRBJ2-5
size: -
V: TRBV5-1
D: -
CDR3: CASKREEETQYF
DNA: TGCGCCAGCAAAAGGGAAGAGGAGACCCAGTACTTC

J: TRBJ1-1
size: -
V: TRBV6-5
D: -
CDR3: CASSLAPTTNTEAFF
DNA: TGTGCCAGCAGTTTAGCCCCAACTACGAACACTGAAGCTTTCTTT

J: TRBJ1-5
size: -
V: TRBV5-1
D: -
CDR3: CASSLRVGQPQHF
DNA: TGCGCCAGCAGCTTGCGGGTGGGACAGCCCCAGCATTTT

J: TRBJ1-2
size: -
V: TRBV9
D: -
CDR3: CASSVAHGGDGYTF
DNA: TGTGCCAGCAGCGTAGCCCACGGTGGCGATGGCTACACCTTC

J: TRBJ2-5
size: -
V: TRBV19
D: -
CDR3: CASSIDRAETQYF
DNA: TGTGCCAGTAGTATTGACCGGGCTGAGACCCAGTACTTC

J: TRBJ1-5
size: -
V: TRBV11-2
D: -
CDR3: CASSFDNQPQHF
DNA: TGTGCCAGCAGCTTCGACAATCAGCCCCAGCATTTT

J: TRBJ2-3
size: -
V: TRBV18
D: -
CDR3: CASSPPPNPDTQYF
DNA: TGTGCCAGCTCACCACCACCGAATCCAGATACGCAGTATTTT

J: TRBJ1-1
size: -
V: TRBV6-1
D: -
CDR3: CASKAGNTEAFF
DNA: TGTGCCAGCAAAGCGGGTAACACTGAAGCTTTCTTT

J: TRBJ1-1
size: -
V: TRBV9
D: -
CDR3: CASSPQGYTEAFF
DNA: TGTGCCAGCAGCCCACAGGGATATACTGAAGCTTTCTTT

J: TRBJ2-1
size: -
V: TRBV21-1
D: -
CDR3: CASSKRGGLAGGHEQFF
DNA: TGTGCCAGCAGCAAACGGGGGGGACTAGCGGGAGGTCATGAGCAGTTCTTC

J: TRBJ1-2
size: once
V: TRBV7-9
D: -
CDR3: CASSPGMEGPNYGYTF
DNA: TGTGCCAGCAGCCCCGGAATGGAAGGCCCTAACTATGGCTACACCTTC

J: TRBJ1-5
size: -
V: TRBV6-5
D: -
CDR3: CASRGDRSNQPQHF
DNA: TGTGCCAGCAGGGGTGACCGTAGCAATCAGCCCCAGCATTTT

J: TRBJ2-3
size: once
V: TRBV29-1
D: -
CDR3: CSVDGSGGPDTQYF
DNA: TGCAGCGTTGATGGATCCGGTGGGCCAGATACGCAGTATTTT

J: TRBJ1-4
size: -
V: TRBV28
D: TRBD1
CDR3: CASSSPDRGLEKLFF
DNA: TGTGCCAGCAGTTCCCCGGACAGGGGGCTTGAAAAACTGTTTTTT

J: TRBJ2-1
size: -
V: TRBV2
D: TRBD2
CDR3: CASSHLGAGGNNEQFF
DNA: TGTGCCAGCAGTCACCTCGGGGCGGGAGGGAACAATGAGCAGTTCTTC

J: TRBJ1-2
size: -
V: TRBV7-2
D: -
CDR3: CASSLARAEGYTF
DNA: TGTGCCAGCAGCTTAGCGCGCGCAGAGGGCTACACCTTC

J: TRBJ2-7
size: -
V: TRBV4-3
D: -
CDR3: CASSQGLQGDYEQYF
DNA: TGCGCCAGCAGCCAGGGACTACAGGGGGACTACGAGCAGTACTTC

J: TRBJ2-7
size: few
V: TRBV28
D: -
CDR3: CASSLGGTYEQYF
DNA: TGTGCCAGCAGTTTAGGGGGTACCTACGAGCAGTACTTC

J: TRBJ1-1
size: -
V: TRBV3-1/TRBV3-2
D: TRBD1
CDR3: CASSQAQGGHTEAFF
DNA: TGTGCCAGCAGCCAAGCACAGGGGGGGCACACTGAAGCTTTCTTT

J: TRBJ1-4
size: -
V: TRBV29-1
D: -
CDR3: CSVTEGNEKLFF
DNA: TGCAGCGTTACCGAAGGTAATGAAAAACTGTTTTTT

J: TRBJ1-6
size: -
V: TRBV19
D: -
CDR3: CASSWRGDSPLHF
DNA: TGTGCCTCCAGCTGGAGGGGAGATTCACCCCTCCACTTT

J: TRBJ1-6
size: -
V: TRBV23-1
D: TRBD1
CDR3: CASSQRRDSSYNSPLHF
DNA: TGCGCCAGCAGTCAACGTCGGGACAGCTCCTATAATTCACCCCTCCACTTT

J: TRBJ1-5
size: -
V: TRBV12-3/TRBV12-4
D: -
CDR3: CASSQGMERPQHF
DNA: TGTGCCAGCAGCCAGGGTATGGAGCGGCCCCAGCATTTT

J: TRBJ2-3
size: -
V: TRBV29-1
D: TRBD2
CDR3: CSAPGTSGSTYTDTQYF
DNA: TGCAGCGCACCCGGGACTAGCGGGAGTACCTACACAGATACGCAGTATTTT

J: TRBJ2-3
size: -
V: TRBV7-9
D: -
CDR3: CASRGGALRDTQYF
DNA: TGTGCCAGCAGGGGCGGAGCCTTAAGAGATACGCAGTATTTT

J: TRBJ1-1
size: -
V: TRBV27
D: -
CDR3: CATQRRAMNTEAFF
DNA: TGTGCCACCCAAAGGAGAGCCATGAACACTGAAGCTTTCTTT

J: TRBJ1-1
size: -
V: TRBV3-1/TRBV3-2
D: -
CDR3: CASSPETRARTEAFF
DNA: TGTGCCAGCAGCCCAGAGACCAGGGCACGCACTGAAGCTTTCTTT

J: TRBJ2-7
size: -
V: TRBV3-1/TRBV3-2
D: -
CDR3: CASSQGQTLSYEQYF
DNA: TGTGCCAGCAGCCAAGGACAGACCCTCTCCTACGAGCAGTACTTC

J: TRBJ1-5
size: -
V: TRBV7-2
D: -
CDR3: CASSLTANQPQHF
DNA: TGTGCCAGCAGCTTGACAGCAAATCAGCCCCAGCATTTT

J: TRBJ2-2
size: -
V: TRBV7-2
D: -
CDR3: CASSFTKNTGELFF
DNA: TGTGCCAGCAGCTTTACAAAGAACACCGGGGAGCTGTTTTTT

J: TRBJ1-6
size: few
V: TRBV19
D: -
CDR3: CASSFTAGPLHF
DNA: TGTGCCAGTAGTTTCACCGCGGGACCCCTCCACTTT

J: TRBJ1-4
size: few
V: TRBV4-2
D: -
CDR3: CASSREQDNEKLFF
DNA: TGTGCCAGCAGTCGGGAACAGGATAATGAAAAACTGTTTTTT

J: TRBJ1-3
size: -
V: TRBV15
D: -
CDR3: CATSRGQAAGNTIYF
DNA: TGTGCCACCAGCAGAGGACAGGCTGCTGGAAACACCATATATTTT

J: TRBJ1-1
size: -
V: TRBV19
D: -
CDR3: CASSSPLRTEAFF
DNA: TGTGCCAGTAGTAGCCCATTGAGGACTGAAGCTTTCTTT

J: TRBJ2-7
size: -
V: TRBV7-3
D: TRBD2
CDR3: CASSFRAGPSYEQYF
DNA: TGTGCCAGCAGTTTTAGAGCGGGGCCCTCCTACGAGCAGTACTTC

J: TRBJ2-5
size: -
V: TRBV6-1
D: TRBD2
CDR3: CASSEASGIGETQYF
DNA: TGTGCCAGCAGTGAGGCTAGCGGGATTGGAGAGACCCAGTACTTC

J: TRBJ1-2
size: once
V: TRBV7-9
D: TRBD1
CDR3: CASSQGESTGYTF
DNA: TGTGCCAGCAGCCAGGGGGAGAGTACTGGCTACACCTTC

J: TRBJ2-3
size: -
V: TRBV11-2
D: -
CDR3: CASSKVADTQYF
DNA: TGTGCCAGCAGCAAGGTAGCAGATACGCAGTATTTT

J: TRBJ1-4
size: -
V: TRBV18
D: -
CDR3: CASSPGGTNEKLFF
DNA: TGTGCCAGCTCACCGGGGGGGACTAATGAAAAACTGTTTTTT

J: TRBJ2-5
size: -
V: TRBV2
D: TRBD2
CDR3: CASRPGLAEETQYF
DNA: TGTGCCAGCAGGCCCGGACTAGCGGAAGAGACCCAGTACTTC

J: TRBJ1-1
size: -
V: TRBV19
D: -
CDR3: CASSILASANTEAFF
DNA: TGTGCCAGTAGTATTCTCGCGTCGGCGAACACTGAAGCTTTCTTT

J: TRBJ2-7
size: -
V: TRBV5-4
D: -
CDR3: CASSLPGFSAYEQYF
DNA: TGTGCCAGCAGTCTCCCCGGGTTCTCTGCCTACGAGCAGTACTTC

J: TRBJ1-1
size: -
V: TRBV28
D: TRBD1
CDR3: CASSLLRTGPSSEAFF
DNA: TGTGCCAGCAGTTTACTCAGGACAGGACCTTCGTCTGAAGCTTTCTTT

J: TRBJ2-7
size: -
V: TRBV14
D: -
CDR3: CASSQPSGREYKYF
DNA: TGTGCCAGCAGCCAGCCTTCGGGACGTGAGTATAAGTACTTC

J: TRBJ1-1
size: -
V: TRBV10-1
D: -
CDR3: CASSESATPYTEAFF
DNA: TGCGCCAGCAGTGAGTCGGCGACACCGTACACTGAAGCTTTCTTT

J: TRBJ1-6
size: -
V: TRBV3-1/TRBV3-2
D: -
CDR3: CASTRGGIVSPLHF
DNA: TGTGCCAGCACCCGAGGTGGGATTGTTTCACCCCTCCACTTT

J: TRBJ1-1
size: -
V: TRBV10-3
D: -
CDR3: CAISDQNREAFF
DNA: TGTGCCATCAGTGATCAAAACAGGGAAGCTTTCTTT

J: TRBJ2-2
size: -
V: TRBV2
D: -
CDR3: CASKILQGTGELFF
DNA: TGTGCCAGCAAGATTCTTCAGGGTACCGGGGAGCTGTTTTTT

J: TRBJ2-7
size: -
V: TRBV14
D: TRBD1
CDR3: CASSRDRASHEQYF
DNA: TGTGCCAGCAGCCGAGACAGGGCCTCCCACGAGCAGTACTTC

J: TRBJ1-5
size: -
V: TRBV29-1
D: -
CDR3: CSVEESLDQPQHF
DNA: TGCAGCGTTGAAGAGTCCCTGGATCAGCCCCAGCATTTT

J: TRBJ2-3
size: -
V: TRBV3-1/TRBV3-2
D: -
CDR3: CASSQGSSVEDTQYF
DNA: TGTGCCAGCAGCCAAGGCTCCTCGGTTGAAGATACGCAGTATTTT